The next 21 T cell receptor beta chains were all read from a single sample in a study of T-cell memory formation after mild COVID-19. TCRdb used MiXCR to reprocess the 5' RACE reads, holding one entry per CDR3 protein. The sample lists about 27,000 distinct CDR3 sequences, around 16% seen once, with more than 1.3% in the top ten. Specimen: PBMCs or a T cell subset sorted from them (not recorded which). The receptors come from an adult who had mild COVID-19 (a few samples of this study predate the infection). Cell type and time point are not known.

This clonotype was seen at least ten times. The V and J genes are TRBV7-9 and TRBJ1-2; the match to TRBD1 covers 7 bases. The CDR3 totals 13 residues. Germline V CDR1 and CDR2: SEHNR, FQNEAQ (reference sequence). After removal of 6 bases from V and 3 bases from J, the junction contained 4 bases not matched to a gene. The chain's CDR3 is CASSWDSYYGYTF. The CDR3 DNA sequence: TGTGCCAGCAGTTGGGACAGTTACTATGGCTACACCTTC.

The table lists this clonotype with many counts. V gene TRBV6-5 combines with J gene TRBJ1-3, with D unclear. The CDR3 is 16 residues long. The V and J ends lost 2 bases and 0 bases respectively, with 11 bases between them. Germline V gives CDR1 MNHEY, CDR2 SVGAGI. CDR3 loop: CASSYVPRFSGNTIYF. The DNA for the CDR3 is TGTGCCAGCAGTTACGTCCCGCGGTTCTCTGGAAACACCATATATTTT.

This clonotype was observed at least ten times. V gene TRBV29-1 combines with J gene TRBJ2-5, with 9 bases lining up with TRBD1. V dropped 4 bases and J dropped 5; count of bases not matched to a gene: 8. Germline V gives CDR1 SQVTM, CDR2 ANQGSEA. This CDR3 contains 14 residues. CDR3 nucleotides: TGCAGCGTTGTCTTGGGACAGGGTTCCGAGACCCAGTACTTC. This gives the protein CSVVLGQGSETQYF. Filled out from reference TRBV29-1 and TRBJ2-5, the complete variable domain reads SAVISQKPSRDICQRGTSLTIQCQVDSQVTMMFWYRQQPGQSLTLIATANQGSEATYESGFVIDKFPISRPNLTFSTLTVSNMSPEDSSIYLCSVVLGQGSETQYFGPGTRLLVL.

This clonotype was seen ten or more times. The chain uses TRBV6-2 or TRBV6-3 and TRBJ2-5; D remains ambiguous. V was pared by 4 bases and J by 4 bases, with 4 bases between. This CDR3 has 11 amino acids. Germline V CDR1 and CDR2: MNHEY, SVGEGT. Here the CDR3 reads CASSFRETQYF. CDR3 in DNA: TGTGCCAGCAGTTTTCGAGAGACCCAGTACTTC.

This clonotype came up a few times. The J gene is TRBJ2-5, the V gene TRBV5-6; the D is unclear. Between the trimmed V and J ends, which lost 0 bases and 4 bases, there was a span of 10 bases. Per germline, CDR1 SGHDT and CDR2 YYEEEE. The CDR3 extends over 14 amino acids. CDR3 amino acids: CASSLGRWGETQYF. CDR3 nucleotide sequence: TGTGCCAGCAGCTTGGGGCGTTGGGGAGAGACCCAGTACTTC.

This clonotype was found many times. The CDR3 DNA is TGTGCCATCAGTGATGGTCAGGGTAGTCACGAGCAGTACTTC. Protein product: CAISDGQGSHEQYF. The genes are TRBV10-3 and TRBJ2-7; weak D call: TRBD1 (5 bases). The CDR3 is made up of 14 amino acids. In germline, CDR1 is ENHRY, CDR2 SYGVKD. Trimming pared 3 bases from V and 5 bases from J, leaving 14 bases between.

This clonotype was recorded many times. The V and J genes are TRBV7-8 and TRBJ2-7; a possible D gene is TRBD1 (5 bases). CDR3 length equals 13 residues. Germline lookup yields CDR1 SGHVS and CDR2 FQNEAQ. Trimming left V 2 bases short and J 4 bases short, with 9 bases between. CDR3 region: CASSLSDRYEQYF. In DNA form, the CDR3 reads TGTGCCAGCAGCTTATCAGACAGATACGAGCAGTACTTC.

Many counts were recorded for this clonotype. The chain is built from TRBV3-1 and TRBJ2-2; no firm D call. CDR1 and CDR2 from the germline V gene are LGHDT and YNNKEL (reference sequence). Trimming took 3 bases from V and 1 from J, leaving 15 bases between them. The CDR3 totals 17 residues. Here the CDR3 reads CASSHYSYWMNTGELFF. CDR3 nucleotide sequence: TGTGCCAGCAGCCACTATTCTTACTGGATGAACACCGGGGAGCTGTTTTTT. Full variable domain (missing parts from reference TRBV3-1 and TRBJ2-2): DTAVSQTPKYLVTQMGNDKSIKCEQNLGHDTMYWYKQDSKKFLKIMFSYNNKELIINETVPNRFSPKSPDKAHLNLHINSLELGDSAVYFCASSHYSYWMNTGELFFGEGSRLTVL.

This clonotype was counted at least ten times. V usage is TRBV29-1 and J usage is TRBJ2-7; 7 bases map to TRBD1. The J segment lost 4 bases and the V segment lost 7 bases, leaving 4 bases of the junction unmatched. Germline assignment: CDR1 SQVTM and CDR2 ANQGSEA. The CDR3 extends over 11 amino acids. CDR3: CSGHRGYEQYF. The DNA of the CDR3 is TGCAGCGGGCACAGGGGTTACGAGCAGTACTTC.

This clonotype was counted many times. The chain couples TRBV5-5 to TRBJ2-5, with D perhaps matching TRBD2 (5 bases). The CDR3 consists of 13 residues. Trimming removed 2 bases from V and 2 bases from J, with 7 bases in between. Germline lookup yields CDR1 SGHKS and CDR2 YYEKEE (reference sequence). The CDR3, as DNA: TGTGCCAGCAGCTTAGGGAGACAAGAGACCCAGTACTTC. It encodes CASSLGRQETQYF.

This clonotype has a count of ten or more. CDR3 residues: CAIRTGDTQYF. DNA for the CDR3: TGTGCCATCAGAACCGGAGATACGCAGTATTTT. V is TRBV10-3 and J is TRBJ2-3; D gene uncertain. The CDR3 extends over 11 amino acids. Trimming shortened V by 6 bases and J by 5 bases, and 6 bases separated the two germline ends. Germline CDR1 ENHRY, CDR2 SYGVKD.

In its sample, this clonotype was seen many times. The chain couples TRBV11-1 to TRBJ2-3, with D maybe TRBD2 (6 bases). Germline CDR1 and CDR2: SGHAT and FQDESV (reference sequence). CDR3 length: 15 residues. Trimming removed 1 base at V and 1 base at J, with 9 bases between. The CDR3 DNA sequence: TGTGCCAGCAGCTTAGATGGGACTGGCACAGATACGCAGTATTTT. This translates into CASSLDGTGTDTQYF. Combining the CDR3 with reference TRBV11-1 and TRBJ2-3 gives the whole variable domain EAEVAQSPRYKITEKSQAVAFWCDPISGHATLYWYRQILGQGPELLVQFQDESVVDDSQLPKDRFSAERLKGVDSTLKIQPAELGDSAMYLCASSLDGTGTDTQYFGPGTRLTVL.

Ten or more counts support this clonotype. The chain employs TRBV4-3 and TRBJ2-4; no reliable D call. V lost 0 bases to trimming and J lost 2 bases, with 17 bases between them. CDR3 length: 18 amino acids. CDR1 and CDR2 from the germline V gene are LGHNA and YSLEER. This chain's CDR3 is CASSQDPDGAYTKNIQYF. CDR3 nucleotides: TGCGCCAGCAGCCAAGATCCCGACGGTGCCTATACCAAAAACATTCAGTACTTC.

The chain carries TRBV5-1 and TRBJ1-2; the D gene is possibly TRBD1 (5 bases). This CDR3 region has 13 residues. CDR1 and CDR2 from the germline V gene are SGHRS and YFSETQ. V gave up 3 bases and J gave up 8 bases, with 14 bases separating them. CDR3 residues: CASSSDRRGGYTF. The DNA for the CDR3 is TGCGCCAGCAGCTCCGACAGAAGAGGCGGCTACACCTTC.

The sample holds a few counts of this clonotype. The rearrangement joins TRBV18 to TRBJ2-3; D is ambiguous. Trimming pared 0 bases from V and 3 bases from J, leaving 7 bases between. CDR1 is KGHSH and CDR2 is LQKENI in the germline V gene. This CDR3 region has 14 residues. The CDR3 here is CASSPPYNTDTQYF. The CDR3, as DNA: TGTGCCAGCTCACCACCCTATAATACAGATACGCAGTATTTT.

In this sample, this clonotype turned up many times. The genes are TRBV11-2 and TRBJ2-1; D possibly matches TRBD1 or TRBD2 (5 bases each). V lost 7 bases and J lost 6, with 25 bases in between. Germline loops: CDR1 SGHAT, CDR2 FQNNGV. The CDR3 is made up of 17 amino acids. This CDR3 is CASIKSGTINGLNEQFF. CDR3 nucleotides: TGTGCCAGCATTAAATCCGGGACCATTAATGGACTCAATGAGCAGTTCTTC.

This clonotype was counted many times. In DNA form, the CDR3 reads TGTGCCAGCAGTTTCAAGGCTAGCAGCTCCTACGAGCAGTACTTC. Translating gives CASSFKASSSYEQYF. The V gene is TRBV27, the J gene TRBJ2-7; D may be TRBD2 (5 bases). CDR1 is MNHEY, CDR2 SMNVEV, per germline (reference sequence). V lost 3 bases, J lost 0 bases, and 12 bases lay in between. This CDR3 comprises 15 residues.

This clonotype qualifies as medium-sized. The chain is built from TRBV5-1 and TRBJ2-3; D is possibly TRBD1 (6 bases). Germline V gene lookup returns CDR1 SGHRS and CDR2 YFSETQ. This CDR3 is 15 amino acids long. V shed 0 bases and J shed 5 bases, with 13 bases lying between them. CDR3 sequence reads: CASSLARGRGDTQYF. The CDR3 DNA is TGCGCCAGCAGCTTGGCCAGGGGACGTGGAGATACGCAGTATTTT.

Many counts were recorded for this clonotype. The chain combines TRBV30 with TRBJ1-1, with TRBD1 as a possible D gene (6 bases). V was pared by 3 bases and J by 0 bases, with 11 bases between. Germline V gene sequence: CDR1 GTSNPN, CDR2 SVGIG (reference sequence). The CDR3 spans 14 residues. The CDR3, as DNA: TGTGCCTGGAGAGTAGGGACACTGAACACTGAAGCTTTCTTT. It yields the protein CAWRVGTLNTEAFF.

There are many counts of this clonotype. The chain joins TRBV7-9 to TRBJ2-3; D may be TRBD1 or TRBD2 (6 bases each). Germline V gives CDR1 SEHNR, CDR2 FQNEAQ (reference sequence). The CDR3 totals 14 residues. V was shortened by 5 bases and J by 6 bases, with 15 bases between the two germline ends. This CDR3 is CASSPGGGKDTQYF. The CDR3, as DNA: TGTGCCAGCAGCCCCGGGGGCGGGAAGGATACGCAGTATTTT.

The rearrangement joins TRBV4-1 to TRBJ1-1; tentative D call: TRBD1 (6 bases). The CDR3 contains 16 residues. V lost 0 bases and J 1 base, leaving 12 bases between the germline ends. Germline V CDR1 and CDR2: MGHRA, YSYEKL. CDR3 in amino acids: CASSQEEGGWNTEAFF. The CDR3, as DNA: TGCGCCAGCAGCCAAGAGGAGGGGGGGTGGAACACTGAAGCTTTCTTT.